A selection of T cell receptor beta chains follows, all from one sample in a study of T-cell memory formation after mild COVID-19. MiXCR was run by TCRdb on the 5' RACE reads, yielding one entry per CDR3 protein. This sample has under 85,000 distinct CDR3 sequences, with around 14% found just once. The sample taken for sequencing was PBMCs or a T cell subset sorted from them (not recorded which). These receptors were obtained from an adult woman who had mild COVID-19 (a few samples of this study predate the infection). Cell type and time point are not known. Both conserved end residues are part of each CDR3. D genes are given only for firm matches. Only part of the rows carry a size: once, few, many, or a class if the clone is expanded.

D	V	J	size	DNA	CDR3
.	TRBV7-6	TRBJ2-7	few	TGTGCCAGCAGCTTTCCACGTGGGGGTGGCGGTGACGAGCAGTACTTC	CASSFPRGGGGDEQYF
.	TRBV19	TRBJ1-2	few	TGTGCCAGTAGTATAGGCGGAGATTACTATGGCTACACCTTC	CASSIGGDYYGYTF
TRBD1	TRBV30	TRBJ2-7	.	TGTGCCTGGGGACAGGGGCCTTTGTACGAGCAGTACTTC	CAWGQGPLYEQYF
TRBD1	TRBV9	TRBJ1-1	few	TGTGCCAGCAGCGTAGGAGGGGGCGAGACTGAAGCTTTCTTT	CASSVGGGETEAFF
TRBD2	TRBV7-6	TRBJ2-5	.	TGTGCCAGCAGCCCTCTAGCGGGAGAAGAGACCCAGTACTTC	CASSPLAGEETQYF
.	TRBV2	TRBJ1-5	medium-sized	TGTGCCAGCACTAGAGGACAGAATAGCAATCAGCCCCAGCATTTT	CASTRGQNSNQPQHF
.	TRBV7-9	TRBJ2-1	few	TGTGCCAGCAGCTTAGCCGGGAACCGTCCGTTCTTC	CASSLAGNRPFF
.	TRBV27	TRBJ2-7	few	TGTGCCAGCAGTTTTCGGGCTAGCGCTCTCTACGAGCAGTACTTC	CASSFRASALYEQYF
.	TRBV27	TRBJ2-7	few	TGTGCCAGCAGAATAGGGGTGAGGTACGAGCAGTACTTC	CASRIGVRYEQYF
TRBD2	TRBV19	TRBJ2-1	.	TGTGCCAGTAGTATAGATTCAGCGGGAGCCTACAATGAGCAGTTCTTC	CASSIDSAGAYNEQFF
.	TRBV5-1	TRBJ1-6	once	TGCGCCAGCAGCTTGGGGGCGTCTTACAATTCACCCCTCCACTTT	CASSLGASYNSPLHF
TRBD2	TRBV3-1	TRBJ2-7	few	TGTGCCAGCAGCCAAGATGGGACTAGCTACGAGCAGTACTTC	CASSQDGTSYEQYF
.	TRBV7-9	TRBJ2-2	.	TGTGCCAGCAGCCACAAGGGACTCACCGGGGAGCTGTTTTTT	CASSHKGLTGELFF
.	TRBV2	TRBJ2-3	.	TGTGCCAGCGGGAGGATTAAGTATTTT	CASGRIKYF
TRBD1	TRBV24-1	TRBJ1-1	.	TGTGCCACCCGACAGGGTGGGAACACTGAAGCTTTCTTT	CATRQGGNTEAFF
.	TRBV15	TRBJ2-3	few	TGTGCCACCAGCACCGGGACTTGGGGGACAGATACGCAGTATTTT	CATSTGTWGTDTQYF
.	TRBV7-9	TRBJ2-7	few	TGTGCCAGCAGCACGGACTACGAGCAGTACTTC	CASSTDYEQYF
.	TRBV11-3	TRBJ2-7	few	TGTGCCAGCAGCCTGCGACTGCGCTCCTACGAGCAGTACTTC	CASSLRLRSYEQYF
TRBD2	TRBV3-1	TRBJ2-3	.	TGTGCCAGCAGCCACGGGACTAGCGGCACAGATACGCAGTATTTT	CASSHGTSGTDTQYF
.	TRBV4-1	TRBJ1-5	few	TGCGCCAGCAGCCAAGATCGGGCTCAGCCCCAGCATTTT	CASSQDRAQPQHF
.	TRBV20-1	TRBJ2-5	.	TGCAGTGCTAGAGCTGGGCAGTACCAAGAGACCCAGTACTTC	CSARAGQYQETQYF
TRBD2	TRBV4-2	TRBJ2-7	few	TGTGCCAGCAGCCATGCCAGTTGGGGCGGGAGATGGTTTGAGCAGTACTTC	CASSHASWGGRWFEQYF
.	TRBV29-1	TRBJ2-1	few	TGCAGCGGGATACAGGTGGGGAATGAGCAGTTCTTC	CSGIQVGNEQFF
.	TRBV7-6	TRBJ2-3	.	TGTGCCAGCAGCTTCAACACAGATACGCAGTATTTT	CASSFNTDTQYF
.	TRBV5-5	TRBJ2-2	.	TGTGCCAGCAGCTTTCGGTCCGGGACGACAAACACCGGGGAGCTGTTTTTT	CASSFRSGTTNTGELFF
.	TRBV4-2	TRBJ2-1	.	TGTGCCAGCAGCCAAGTCTTTAGGGGGGAATCCTACAATGAGCAGTTCTTC	CASSQVFRGESYNEQFF
.	TRBV4-1	TRBJ1-1	few	TGCGCCAGCAGCCATCAAATCCAGGGGGAAGCTTTCTTT	CASSHQIQGEAFF
.	TRBV15	TRBJ2-3	few	TGTGCCACTGGGGTCAAGGATACGCAGTATTTT	CATGVKDTQYF
.	TRBV27	TRBJ2-7	.	TGTGCCAGCAGCCTTCAGGCTAACGCCTACGAGCAGTACTTC	CASSLQANAYEQYF
TRBD2	TRBV20-1	TRBJ2-3	.	TGCAGTGCTAGAGATCCCTGGCGGCTAGCGGGCGGACCTAGCACAGATACGCAGTATTTT	CSARDPWRLAGGPSTDTQYF
.	TRBV12-3/TRBV12-4	TRBJ2-3	few	TGTGCCAGCAGTCCACCGGGTGGAGATACGCAGTATTTT	CASSPPGGDTQYF
.	TRBV9	TRBJ1-2	.	TGTGCCAGCAGCGTGGCAAACAGCAGGGGAGTCGATGGCTACACCTTC	CASSVANSRGVDGYTF
.	TRBV6-5	TRBJ2-5	.	TGTGCCAGCAGTATCACCGGGACACCAACTTCCCTTGGGGAGACCCAGTACTTC	CASSITGTPTSLGETQYF
.	TRBV12-3/TRBV12-4	TRBJ2-3	few	TGTGCCAGCAGTTTAGTGGGCCAGACACTCACAGATACGCAGTATTTT	CASSLVGQTLTDTQYF
.	TRBV5-1	TRBJ1-5	few	TGCGCCAGCATGCCCTTTACTCAGCCCCAGCATTTT	CASMPFTQPQHF
TRBD1	TRBV4-3	TRBJ2-4	.	TGCGCCAGCAGCCAACACTTTAGGGGACAGGGAAAAAACATTCAGTACTTC	CASSQHFRGQGKNIQYF
.	TRBV27	TRBJ2-4	.	TGTGCCAGCAGTTTATCGACGGCAGGTAACATTCAGTACTTC	CASSLSTAGNIQYF
.	TRBV7-3	TRBJ2-7	few	TGTGCCAGCAGCCCCCTAGGTGGGACCCACGAGCAGTACTTC	CASSPLGGTHEQYF